The sequence of this T cell receptor (beta chain) was determined in a study of T cell changes during pregnancy in multiple sclerosis. Profiled with immunoSEQ multiplex PCR; TCRdb holds only in-frame clones, not every one. This sample has around 69,000 clones; almost 95% occur once, and the top ten carry around 2%. This CDR3 is built from 13 residues. Looked up from germline, CDR1 is SGHTA and CDR2 is FQGNSA. V lost 4 bases to trimming and J lost 2 bases, with 9 bases between them. The J gene is TRBJ2-7, the V gene TRBV7-2; a possible D gene is TRBD1 (5 bases). The sequences come from peripheral blood, collected in the third trimester of pregnancy. This receptor was taken from a female donor in good health, enrolled as a control in a pregnancy study. This CDR3 reads CASSSPRAYEQYF. Here the CDR3 DNA reads TGTGCCAGCAGCTCCCCCAGGGCCTACGAGCAGTACTTC.